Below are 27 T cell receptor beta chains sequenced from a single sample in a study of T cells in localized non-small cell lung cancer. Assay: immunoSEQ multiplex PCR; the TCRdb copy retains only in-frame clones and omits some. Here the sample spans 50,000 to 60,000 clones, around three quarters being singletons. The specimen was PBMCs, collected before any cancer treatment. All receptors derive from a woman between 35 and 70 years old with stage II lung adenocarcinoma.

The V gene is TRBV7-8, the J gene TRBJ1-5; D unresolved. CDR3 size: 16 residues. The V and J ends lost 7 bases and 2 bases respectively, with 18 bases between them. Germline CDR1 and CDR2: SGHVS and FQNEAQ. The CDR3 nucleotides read TGTGCCAGCATCTTGGGTACGCTGATGGGCAATCAGCCCCAGCATTTT. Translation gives CASILGTLMGNQPQHF.

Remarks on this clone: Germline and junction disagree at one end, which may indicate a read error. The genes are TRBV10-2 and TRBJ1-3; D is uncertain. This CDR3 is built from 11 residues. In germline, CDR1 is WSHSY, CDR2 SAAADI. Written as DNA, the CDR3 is TGCGCCAGCGCTTCACCCCGGGAAGAATTTTTT. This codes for CASASPREEFF.

The chain's CDR3 is CAISEWGLNTEAFF. DNA of the CDR3: TGTGCCATCAGTGAGTGGGGTCTGAACACTGAAGCTTTCTTT. The rearrangement joins TRBV10-3 to TRBJ1-1; no firm D call. Germline CDR1 ENHRY, CDR2 SYGVKD. CDR3 length: 14 residues. Deletions cut 1 base from V and 0 bases from J, with 6 bases between.

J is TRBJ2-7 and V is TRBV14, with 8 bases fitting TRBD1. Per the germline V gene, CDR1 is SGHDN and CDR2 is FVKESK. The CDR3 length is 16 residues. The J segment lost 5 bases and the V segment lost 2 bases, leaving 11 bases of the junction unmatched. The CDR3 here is CASSQFPDRAFDEQYF. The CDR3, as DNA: TGTGCCAGCAGCCAATTTCCGGACAGGGCTTTCGACGAGCAGTACTTC.

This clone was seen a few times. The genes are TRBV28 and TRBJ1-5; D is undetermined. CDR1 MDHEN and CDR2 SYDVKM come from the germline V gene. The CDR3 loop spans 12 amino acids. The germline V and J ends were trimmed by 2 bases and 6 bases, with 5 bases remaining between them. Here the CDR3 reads CASSLQSQPQHF. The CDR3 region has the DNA TGTGCCAGCAGTTTACAGTCTCAGCCCCAGCATTTT.

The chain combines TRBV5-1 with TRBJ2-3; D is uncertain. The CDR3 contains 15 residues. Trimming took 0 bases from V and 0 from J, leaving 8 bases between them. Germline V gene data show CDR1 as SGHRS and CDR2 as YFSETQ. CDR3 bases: TGCGCCAGCAGCTTGGCGCTTCCTAGCACAGATACGCAGTATTTT. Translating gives CASSLALPSTDTQYF.

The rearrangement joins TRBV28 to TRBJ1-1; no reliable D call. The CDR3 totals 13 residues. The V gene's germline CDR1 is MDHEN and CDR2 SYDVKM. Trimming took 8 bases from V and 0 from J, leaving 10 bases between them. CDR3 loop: CASQDTLNTEAFF. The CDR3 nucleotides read TGTGCCAGCCAAGACACGTTGAACACTGAAGCTTTCTTT.

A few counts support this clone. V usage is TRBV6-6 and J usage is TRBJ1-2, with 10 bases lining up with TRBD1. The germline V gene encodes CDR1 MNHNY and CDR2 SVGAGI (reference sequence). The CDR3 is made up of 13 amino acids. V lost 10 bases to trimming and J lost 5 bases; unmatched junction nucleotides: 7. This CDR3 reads CATATGGQYGYTF. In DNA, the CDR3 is TGTGCCACCGCGACAGGGGGCCAGTATGGCTACACCTTC.

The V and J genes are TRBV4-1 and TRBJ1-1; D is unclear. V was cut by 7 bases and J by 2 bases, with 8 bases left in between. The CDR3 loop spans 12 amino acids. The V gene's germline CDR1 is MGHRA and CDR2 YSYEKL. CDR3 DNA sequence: TGCGCCAGCACTGGGGTTAACACTGAAGCTTTCTTT. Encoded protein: CASTGVNTEAFF.

CDR3 DNA sequence: TGTGCCAGCTCACTACCAACAGGGTTTGAGCAGTTCTTC. This sequence encodes CASSLPTGFEQFF. J is TRBJ2-1 and V is TRBV18; possible D gene TRBD1, 6 bases. The V end lost 4 bases, the J end lost 9 bases, and 13 bases lay between the germline ends. CDR1 is KGHSH, CDR2 LQKENI, per germline. The CDR3 length is 13 residues.

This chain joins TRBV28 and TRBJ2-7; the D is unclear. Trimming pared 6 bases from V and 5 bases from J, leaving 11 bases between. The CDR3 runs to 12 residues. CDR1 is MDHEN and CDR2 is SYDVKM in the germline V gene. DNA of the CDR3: TGTGCCAGCAGCTCCAAGATGGACGAGCAGTACTTC. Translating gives CASSSKMDEQYF.

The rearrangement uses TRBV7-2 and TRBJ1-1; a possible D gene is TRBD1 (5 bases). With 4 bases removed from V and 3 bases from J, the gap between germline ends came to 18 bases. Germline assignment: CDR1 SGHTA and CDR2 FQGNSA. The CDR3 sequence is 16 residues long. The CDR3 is CASSSPGGAGDTEAFF. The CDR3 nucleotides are TGTGCCAGCAGCTCTCCAGGCGGGGCGGGAGACACTGAAGCTTTCTTT.

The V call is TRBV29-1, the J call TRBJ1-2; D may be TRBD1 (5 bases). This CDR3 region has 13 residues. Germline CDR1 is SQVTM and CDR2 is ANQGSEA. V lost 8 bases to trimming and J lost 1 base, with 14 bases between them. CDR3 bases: TGCAGCTCGACAGACACCTTTAACTATGGCTACACCTTC. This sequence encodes CSSTDTFNYGYTF.

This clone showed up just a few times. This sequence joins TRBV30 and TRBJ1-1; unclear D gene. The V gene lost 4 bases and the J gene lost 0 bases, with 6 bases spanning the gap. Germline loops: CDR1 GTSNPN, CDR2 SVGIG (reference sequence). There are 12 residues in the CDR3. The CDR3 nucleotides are TGTGCCTGGAAGGGTTTGAACACTGAAGCTTTCTTT. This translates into CAWKGLNTEAFF.

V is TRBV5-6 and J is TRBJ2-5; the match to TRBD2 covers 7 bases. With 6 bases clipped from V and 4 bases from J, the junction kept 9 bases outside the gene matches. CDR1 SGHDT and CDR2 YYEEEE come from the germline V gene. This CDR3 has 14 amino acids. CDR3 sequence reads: CASNNWGGGETQYF. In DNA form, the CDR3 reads TGTGCCAGCAACAACTGGGGGGGAGGAGAGACCCAGTACTTC.

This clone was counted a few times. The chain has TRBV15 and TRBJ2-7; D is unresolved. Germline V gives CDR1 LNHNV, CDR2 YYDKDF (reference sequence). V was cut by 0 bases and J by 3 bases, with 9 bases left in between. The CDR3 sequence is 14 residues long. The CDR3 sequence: CATSREVGFYEQYF. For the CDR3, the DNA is TGTGCCACCAGCAGAGAGGTCGGTTTCTACGAGCAGTACTTC.

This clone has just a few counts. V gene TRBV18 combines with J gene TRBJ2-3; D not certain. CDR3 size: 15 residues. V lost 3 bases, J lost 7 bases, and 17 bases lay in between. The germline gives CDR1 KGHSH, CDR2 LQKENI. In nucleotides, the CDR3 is TGTGCCAGCTCACCCCCTAGTGCAGGTACAAATACGCAGTATTTT. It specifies CASSPPSAGTNTQYF.

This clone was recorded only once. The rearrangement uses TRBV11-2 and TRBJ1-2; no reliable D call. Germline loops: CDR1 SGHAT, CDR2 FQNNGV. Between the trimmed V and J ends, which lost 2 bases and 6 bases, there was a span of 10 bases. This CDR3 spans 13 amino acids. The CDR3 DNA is TGTGCCAGCAGCTTAAACTGGGGTGATGGCTACACCTTC. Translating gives CASSLNWGDGYTF.

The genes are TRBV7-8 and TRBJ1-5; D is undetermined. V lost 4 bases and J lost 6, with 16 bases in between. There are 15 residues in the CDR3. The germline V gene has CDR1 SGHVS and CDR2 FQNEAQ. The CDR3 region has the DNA TGTGCCAGCAGCTCGCATGTTGGGGTGGCTCAGCCCCAGCATTTT. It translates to CASSSHVGVAQPQHF. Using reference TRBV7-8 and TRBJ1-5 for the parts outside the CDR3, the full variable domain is GAGVSQSPRYKVAKRGQDVALRCDPISGHVSLFWYQQALGQGPEFLTYFQNEAQLDKSGLPSDRFFAERPEGSVSTLKIQRTQQEDSAVYLCASSSHVGVAQPQHFGDGTRLSIL.

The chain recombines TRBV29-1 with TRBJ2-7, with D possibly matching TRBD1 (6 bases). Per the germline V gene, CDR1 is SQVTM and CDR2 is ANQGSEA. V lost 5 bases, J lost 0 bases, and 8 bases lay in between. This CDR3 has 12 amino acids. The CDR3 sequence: CSVTGSSYEQYF. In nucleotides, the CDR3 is TGCAGCGTTACAGGGAGCTCCTACGAGCAGTACTTC.

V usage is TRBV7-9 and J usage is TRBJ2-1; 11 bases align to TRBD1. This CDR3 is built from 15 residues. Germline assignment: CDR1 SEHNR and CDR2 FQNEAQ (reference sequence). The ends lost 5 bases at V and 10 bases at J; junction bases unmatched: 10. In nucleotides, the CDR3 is TGTGCCAGCAGCCCAGGACAGGGGGCTGGTAGAGAGCAGTTCTTC. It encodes CASSPGQGAGREQFF.

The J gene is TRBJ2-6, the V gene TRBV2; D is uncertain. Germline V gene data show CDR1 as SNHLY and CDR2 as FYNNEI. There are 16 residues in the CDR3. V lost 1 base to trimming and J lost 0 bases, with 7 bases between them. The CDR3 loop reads CASSEGRSSGANVLTF. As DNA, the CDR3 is TGTGCCAGCAGTGAAGGACGGTCCTCTGGGGCCAACGTCCTGACTTTC.

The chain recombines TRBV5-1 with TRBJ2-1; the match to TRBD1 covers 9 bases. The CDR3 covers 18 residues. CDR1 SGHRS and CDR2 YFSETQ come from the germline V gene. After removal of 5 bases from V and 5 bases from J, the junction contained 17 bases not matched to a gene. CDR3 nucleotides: TGCGCCAGCAGTTCCGCTGTTGGACGGGACAGGGCAAACAATGAGCAGTTCTTC. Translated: CASSSAVGRDRANNEQFF. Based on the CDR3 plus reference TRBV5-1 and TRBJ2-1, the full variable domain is KAGVTQTPRYLIKTRGQQVTLSCSPISGHRSVSWYQQTPGQGLQFLFEYFSETQRNKGNFPGRFSGRQFSNSRSEMNVSTLELGDSALYLCASSSAVGRDRANNEQFFGPGTRLTVL.

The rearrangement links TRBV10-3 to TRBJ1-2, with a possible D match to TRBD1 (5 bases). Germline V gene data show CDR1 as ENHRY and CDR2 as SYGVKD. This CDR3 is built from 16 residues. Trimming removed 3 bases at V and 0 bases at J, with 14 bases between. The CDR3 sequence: CAISDHDRTSNYGYTF. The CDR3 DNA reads TGTGCCATCAGTGATCACGACAGAACCTCTAACTATGGCTACACCTTC.

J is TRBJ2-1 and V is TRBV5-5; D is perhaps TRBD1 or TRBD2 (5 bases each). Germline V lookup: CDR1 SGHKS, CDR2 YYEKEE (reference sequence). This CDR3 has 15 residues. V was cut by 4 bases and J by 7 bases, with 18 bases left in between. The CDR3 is CASSLDGAPRNEQFF. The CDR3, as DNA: TGTGCCAGCAGCCTGGACGGGGCCCCACGGAATGAGCAGTTCTTC.

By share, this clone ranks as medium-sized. CDR3 in DNA: TGTGCCAGTAGTATAAGGCAGGGCGTTAACGATGAGCAGTTCTTC. Translated, it gives CASSIRQGVNDEQFF. The gene calls are TRBV19 and TRBJ2-1; D perhaps matches TRBD1 (5 bases). Trimming cost V 2 bases and J 8 bases, with 16 bases left between them. CDR1 is LNHDA and CDR2 is SQIVND in the germline V gene (reference sequence). The CDR3 consists of 15 residues.

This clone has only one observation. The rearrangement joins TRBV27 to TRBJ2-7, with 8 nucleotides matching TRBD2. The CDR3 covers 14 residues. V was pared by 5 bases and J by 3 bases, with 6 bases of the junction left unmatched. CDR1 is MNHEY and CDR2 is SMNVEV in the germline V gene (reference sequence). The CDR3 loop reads CASSPGGARYEQYF. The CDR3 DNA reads TGTGCCAGCAGTCCGGGGGGGGCTCGCTACGAGCAGTACTTC.